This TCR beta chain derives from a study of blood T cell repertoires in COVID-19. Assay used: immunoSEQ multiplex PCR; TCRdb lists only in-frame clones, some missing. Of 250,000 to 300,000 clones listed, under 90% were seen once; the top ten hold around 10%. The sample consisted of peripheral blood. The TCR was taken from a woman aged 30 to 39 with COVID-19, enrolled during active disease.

For the CDR3, the DNA is TGTGCCAGCAGCTTTAAGCGAGGGGATACGCAGTATTTT. Its translation is CASSFKRGDTQYF. The rearrangement uses TRBV11-3 and TRBJ2-3; possibly TRBD2 for D (5 bases). The V gene's germline CDR1 is SGHNT and CDR2 YENEEA. V was clipped by 3 bases and J by 6 bases, with 10 bases between them. CDR3 size: 13 residues.